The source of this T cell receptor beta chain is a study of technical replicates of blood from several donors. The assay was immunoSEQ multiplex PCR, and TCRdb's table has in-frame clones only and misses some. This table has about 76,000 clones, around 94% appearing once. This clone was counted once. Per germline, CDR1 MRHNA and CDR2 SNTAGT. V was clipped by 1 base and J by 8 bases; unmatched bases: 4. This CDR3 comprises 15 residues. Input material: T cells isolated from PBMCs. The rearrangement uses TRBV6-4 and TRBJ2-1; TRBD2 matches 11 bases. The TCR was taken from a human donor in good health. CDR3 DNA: TGTGCCAGCAGTGACTTGTCTAGCGGGAGGTATGAGCAGTTCTTC. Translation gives CASSDLSSGRYEQFF.